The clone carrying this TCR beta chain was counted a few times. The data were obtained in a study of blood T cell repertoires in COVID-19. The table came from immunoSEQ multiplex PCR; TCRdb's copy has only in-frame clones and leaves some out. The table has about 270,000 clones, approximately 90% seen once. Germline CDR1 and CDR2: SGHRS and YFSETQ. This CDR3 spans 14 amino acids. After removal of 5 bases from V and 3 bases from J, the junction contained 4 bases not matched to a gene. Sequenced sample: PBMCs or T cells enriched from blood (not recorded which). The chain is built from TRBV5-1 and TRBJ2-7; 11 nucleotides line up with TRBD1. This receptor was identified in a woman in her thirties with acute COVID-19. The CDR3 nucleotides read TGCGCCAGCAGTGAGGACAGGGGGCACTACGAGCAGTACTTC. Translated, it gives CASSEDRGHYEQYF. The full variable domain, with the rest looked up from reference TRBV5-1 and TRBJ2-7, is KAGVTQTPRYLIKTRGQQVTLSCSPISGHRSVSWYQQTPGQGLQFLFEYFSETQRNKGNFPGRFSGRQFSNSRSEMNVSTLELGDSALYLCASSEDRGHYEQYFGPGTRLTVT.